This is a list of T cell receptor beta chains from one sample in a study of identical twins. TCRdb passed the 5' RACE reads through MiXCR, listing each CDR3 protein once. The sample holds about 570,000 distinct CDR3 sequences, 9% to 10% seen once. These records were also assigned to another study, of yellow fever vaccine responses in identical twins.

The sequencing input was PBMCs. Receptors were obtained from a woman aged 18-29 years in good health. CDR3s include the opening cysteine and the closing phenylalanine or tryptophan. The D gene is left open where the match is weak. Clone size is not always given. Where it is, it says once, few, many or a class for expanded clones.

d_gene	v_gene	abundance	len	j_gene	CDR3aa	CDR3nt
-	TRBV5-1	many	15	TRBJ2-3	CASSEHSTTTDTQYF	TGCGCCAGCAGCGAACACAGTACGACGACAGATACGCAGTATTTT
-	TRBV7-6	few	14	TRBJ2-3	CASSLGTTVSTQYF	TGTGCCAGCAGCTTAGGGACTACGGTGTCAACGCAGTATTTT
-	TRBV12-3/TRBV12-4	many	12	TRBJ2-7	CASSLRGHEQYF	TGTGCCAGCAGTTTACGGGGCCACGAGCAGTACTTC
-	TRBV20-1	many	11	TRBJ1-1	CSAQGPTEAFF	TGCAGTGCTCAGGGACCCACTGAAGCTTTCTTT
-	TRBV11-2	-	16	TRBJ2-2	CASSLEGITKAGELFF	TGTGCCAGCAGCTTAGAAGGGATTACTAAAGCCGGGGAGCTGTTTTTT
-	TRBV7-9	many	17	TRBJ2-1	CASSSSYRAPSYNEQFF	TGTGCCAGCAGCTCCTCCTACAGGGCCCCCTCCTACAATGAGCAGTTCTTC
TRBD2	TRBV20-1	few	15	TRBJ2-3	CRGTSGAVSTDTQYF	TGCAGGGGGACTAGCGGGGCCGTCAGCACAGATACGCAGTATTTT
-	TRBV19	few	13	TRBJ2-2	CAGEGQNTGELFF	TGTGCCGGGGAAGGACAAAACACCGGGGAGCTGTTTTTT
-	TRBV27	many	15	TRBJ2-3	CASSLASGSSDTQYF	TGTGCCAGCAGTTTAGCTTCCGGGAGTTCAGATACGCAGTATTTT
TRBD2	TRBV20-1	few	16	TRBJ2-5	CCASLAGGTLQETQYF	TGCTGTGCTAGTCTAGCGGGGGGAACTCTCCAAGAGACCCAGTACTTC
-	TRBV6-1	many	14	TRBJ2-7	CASSGSLSSYEQYF	TGTGCCAGCAGTGGAAGCCTTAGCTCCTACGAGCAGTACTTC
TRBD1	TRBV9	many	16	TRBJ2-2	CASSVAQTGRTGELFF	TGTGCCAGCAGCGTAGCCCAGACAGGGCGCACCGGGGAGCTGTTTTTT
-	TRBV29-1	few	13	TRBJ1-2	CSVVNGGNYGYTF	TGCAGCGTTGTTAATGGGGGTAACTATGGCTACACCTTC
-	TRBV2	many	13	TRBJ2-7	CASWGGIPYEQYF	TGTGCCAGCTGGGGCGGGATACCCTACGAGCAGTACTTC
TRBD1	TRBV29-1	many	14	TRBJ2-1	CSASRQGHYNEQFF	TGCAGCGCCTCGCGACAGGGACACTACAATGAGCAGTTCTTC
TRBD2	TRBV20-1	-	14	TRBJ2-7	CSASGGGRVFEQYF	TGCAGTGCTAGTGGGGGCGGGAGGGTATTCGAGCAGTACTTC
-	TRBV20-1	few	15	TRBJ2-3	CSARAGGGRSDTQYF	TGCAGTGCTAGGGCCGGGGGCGGGAGATCAGATACGCAGTATTTT
-	TRBV15	few	15	TRBJ1-6	CATSRDLGYNSPLHF	TGTGCCACCAGCAGAGATTTGGGGTATAATTCACCCCTCCACTTT
-	TRBV6-5	-	12	TRBJ2-1	CASSNGLHEQFF	TGTGCCAGCAGCAATGGACTCCATGAGCAGTTCTTC
TRBD1	TRBV2	-	14	TRBJ2-1	CASEGQGTVAEQFF	TGTGCCAGCGAAGGACAGGGAACAGTAGCCGAGCAGTTCTTC
TRBD1	TRBV20-1	-	17	TRBJ2-1	CSARGWSGQGAYNEQFF	TGCAGTGCTAGAGGATGGTCGGGACAGGGGGCCTACAATGAGCAGTTCTTC
-	TRBV7-9	many	15	TRBJ2-7	CASRSDTNSSYEQYF	TGTGCCAGCAGATCGGACACGAACTCTTCCTACGAGCAGTACTTC
TRBD1	TRBV6-1	few	14	TRBJ1-6	CASRPTGGQSPLHF	TGTGCCAGCAGACCGACAGGGGGGCAATCACCCCTCCACTTT
TRBD2	TRBV5-1	many	20	TRBJ2-3	CASSLARLAGGPKGTDTQYF	TGCGCCAGCAGCTTGGCCCGACTAGCGGGGGGGCCGAAAGGTACAGATACGCAGTATTTT
TRBD2	TRBV27	-	18	TRBJ2-3	CASSKTSGGAGGTDTQYF	TGTGCCAGCAGTAAAACTAGCGGGGGGGCCGGGGGCACAGATACGCAGTATTTT
TRBD2	TRBV28	-	17	TRBJ2-7	CASNSASGSPRSREQYF	TGTGCCAGCAATTCGGCTAGCGGGAGCCCTAGATCTAGGGAGCAGTACTTC
-	TRBV12-3/TRBV12-4	few	15	TRBJ2-2	CASSPDPPNTGELFF	TGTGCCAGCAGCCCTGACCCACCGAACACCGGGGAGCTGTTTTTT
-	TRBV7-7	many	12	TRBJ2-1	CASSPGRGEQFF	TGTGCTAGCAGCCCGGGGAGAGGGGAGCAGTTCTTC
TRBD1	TRBV19	few	12	TRBJ1-2	CASSMDRVGYTF	TGTGCCAGTAGTATGGACAGGGTCGGCTACACCTTC
-	TRBV5-1	few	14	TRBJ2-1	CASSLDVQGDEQFF	TGCGCCAGCAGCTTGGACGTCCAGGGTGATGAGCAGTTCTTC
-	TRBV5-1	few	14	TRBJ1-1	CASSEFNGGPEAFF	TGCGCCAGCAGCGAATTCAACGGGGGACCTGAAGCTTTCTTT
-	TRBV2	-	13	TRBJ2-4	CASSGQEGSIQYF	TGTGCCAGCAGTGGGCAGGAGGGGAGCATTCAGTACTTC
-	TRBV5-1	few	15	TRBJ2-5	CASSLYKGDQETQYF	TGCGCCAGCAGCCTGTACAAAGGGGACCAAGAGACCCAGTACTTC
TRBD1	TRBV12-3/TRBV12-4	few	16	TRBJ2-6	CASSGTGNSGANVLTF	TGTGCCAGCAGTGGGACAGGAAACTCTGGGGCCAACGTCCTGACTTTC
-	TRBV14	many	14	TRBJ2-7	CASSQTGLNNEQYF	TGTGCCAGCAGCCAAACAGGGCTTAATAACGAGCAGTACTTC
TRBD1	TRBV3-1	-	17	TRBJ2-7	CASSQDLLTGAVDEQYF	TGTGCCAGCAGCCAAGATCTGTTGACAGGGGCGGTGGACGAGCAGTACTTC
-	TRBV27	few	13	TRBJ2-5	CASSSRNLETQYF	TGTGCCAGCAGTTCGCGGAATCTAGAGACCCAGTACTTC
-	TRBV7-9	many	16	TRBJ1-2	CASSSRTAILYYGYTF	TGTGCCAGCAGCTCACGGACAGCAATTCTTTACTATGGCTACACCTTC
-	TRBV9	few	11	TRBJ2-1	CASSVENEQFF	TGTGCCAGCAGCGTAGAAAATGAGCAGTTCTTC
-	TRBV30	-	14	TRBJ2-7	CAWSVRVHSYEQYF	TGTGCCTGGAGTGTACGCGTTCACTCCTACGAGCAGTACTTC
-	TRBV11-2	-	13	TRBJ1-2	CASSLVSSYGYTF	TGTGCCAGCAGCTTAGTTTCCTCATATGGCTACACCTTC
-	TRBV29-1	few	10	TRBJ1-1	CSGQQSEAFF	TGCAGCGGACAGCAGTCTGAAGCTTTCTTT
TRBD1	TRBV5-6	-	16	TRBJ1-4	CASGFGQGAPNEKLFF	TGTGCCAGCGGTTTCGGACAGGGGGCTCCCAATGAAAAACTGTTTTTT